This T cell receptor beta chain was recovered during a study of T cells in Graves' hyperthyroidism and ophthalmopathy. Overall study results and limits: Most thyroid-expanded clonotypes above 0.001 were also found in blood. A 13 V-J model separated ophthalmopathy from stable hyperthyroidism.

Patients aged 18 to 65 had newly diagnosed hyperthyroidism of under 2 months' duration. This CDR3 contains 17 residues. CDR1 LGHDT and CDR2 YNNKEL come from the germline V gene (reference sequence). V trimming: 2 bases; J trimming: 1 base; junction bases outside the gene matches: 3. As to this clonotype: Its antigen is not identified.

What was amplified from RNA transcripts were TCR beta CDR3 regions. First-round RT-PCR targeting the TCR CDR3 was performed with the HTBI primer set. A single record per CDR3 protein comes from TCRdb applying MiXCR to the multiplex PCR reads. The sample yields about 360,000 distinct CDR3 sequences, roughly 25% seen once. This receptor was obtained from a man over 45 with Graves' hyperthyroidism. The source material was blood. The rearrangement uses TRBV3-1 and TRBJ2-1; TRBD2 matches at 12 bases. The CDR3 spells CASSQRTSGVSYNEQFF. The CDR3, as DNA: TGTGCCAGCAGCCAAAGGACTAGCGGGGTTTCCTACAATGAGCAGTTCTTC.